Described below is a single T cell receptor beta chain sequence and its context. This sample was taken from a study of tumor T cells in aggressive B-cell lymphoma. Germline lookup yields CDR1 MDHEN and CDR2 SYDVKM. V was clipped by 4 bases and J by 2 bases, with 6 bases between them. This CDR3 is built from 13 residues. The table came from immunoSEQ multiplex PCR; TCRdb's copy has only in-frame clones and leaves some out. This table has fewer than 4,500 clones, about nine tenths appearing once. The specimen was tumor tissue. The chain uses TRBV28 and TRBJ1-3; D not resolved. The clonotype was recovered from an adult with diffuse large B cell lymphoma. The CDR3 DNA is TGTGCCAGCAGTTCTCTAACTGGAAACACCATATATTTT. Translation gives CASSSLTGNTIYF.